This T cell receptor beta chain was identified in a study of shared clonotypes between healthy human individuals. All donors were healthy HIV-negative adults lacking recent acute infections or vaccinations. Negatively enriched CD4+ T cells were divided by CD45RA into naive and memory. The CDR3 extends over 13 amino acids. In germline, CDR1 is SGHRS, CDR2 YFSETQ. The V gene lost 0 bases and the J gene lost 1 base, with 4 bases spanning the gap. Study observations and caveats: In a handful of donors, 4.5% to 5.5% of naive CD4 clonotypes appeared in common.

As handled by the study authors: ImmunoSEQ supplied junction-only sequences lacking quality scores, so filtering was different. Generated by immunoSEQ multiplex PCR, the TCRdb table keeps only in-frame clones and is missing some. V and J calls plus clone size are reproduced from that table; the DNA served to infer D and trimming. The sample lists under 2.5 million clones; 85% to 95% were seen once. Points on this clone: Its matching antigen is unknown. Other DNA sequences in this specimen translate into the identical CDR3.

Material: naive CD4+ T cells from PBMCs. Specified subset: CD45RA+ positively selected. This TCR came from a young man in good health. Some clones in this sample may be carry-over from other donors' samples. The chain links TRBV5-1 to TRBJ1-1; D not certain. The CDR3, as DNA: TGCGCCAGCAGCTTGGATTCGAACACTGAAGCTTTCTTT. Translating it yields CASSLDSNTEAFF.